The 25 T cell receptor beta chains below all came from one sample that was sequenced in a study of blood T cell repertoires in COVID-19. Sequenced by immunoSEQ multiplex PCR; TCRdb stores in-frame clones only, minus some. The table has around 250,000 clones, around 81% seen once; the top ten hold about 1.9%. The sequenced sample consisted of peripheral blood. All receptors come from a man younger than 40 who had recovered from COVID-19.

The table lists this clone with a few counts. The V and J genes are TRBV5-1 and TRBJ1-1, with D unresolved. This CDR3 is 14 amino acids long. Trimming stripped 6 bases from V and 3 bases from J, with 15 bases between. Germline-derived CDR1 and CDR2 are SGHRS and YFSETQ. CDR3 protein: CASTSLRGYTEAFF. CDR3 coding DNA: TGCGCCAGCACTTCTTTGCGGGGTTACACTGAAGCTTTCTTT. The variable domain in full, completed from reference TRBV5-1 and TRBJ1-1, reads KAGVTQTPRYLIKTRGQQVTLSCSPISGHRSVSWYQQTPGQGLQFLFEYFSETQRNKGNFPGRFSGRQFSNSRSEMNVSTLELGDSALYLCASTSLRGYTEAFFGQGTRLTVV.

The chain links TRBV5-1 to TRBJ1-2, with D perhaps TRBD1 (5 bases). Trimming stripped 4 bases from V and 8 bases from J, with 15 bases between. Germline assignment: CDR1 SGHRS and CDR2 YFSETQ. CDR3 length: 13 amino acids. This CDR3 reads CASSLGVLGGYTF. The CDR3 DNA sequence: TGCGCCAGCAGCCTGGGGGTATTGGGCGGCTACACCTTC. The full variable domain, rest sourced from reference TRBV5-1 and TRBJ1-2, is KAGVTQTPRYLIKTRGQQVTLSCSPISGHRSVSWYQQTPGQGLQFLFEYFSETQRNKGNFPGRFSGRQFSNSRSEMNVSTLELGDSALYLCASSLGVLGGYTFGSGTRLTVV.

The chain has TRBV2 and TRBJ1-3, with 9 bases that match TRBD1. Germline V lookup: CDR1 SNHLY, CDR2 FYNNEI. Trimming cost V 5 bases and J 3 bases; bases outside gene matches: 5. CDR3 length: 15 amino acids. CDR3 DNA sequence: TGTGCCAGCAGTTTGGGACAGGGTTATGGAAACACCATATATTTT. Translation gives CASSLGQGYGNTIYF.

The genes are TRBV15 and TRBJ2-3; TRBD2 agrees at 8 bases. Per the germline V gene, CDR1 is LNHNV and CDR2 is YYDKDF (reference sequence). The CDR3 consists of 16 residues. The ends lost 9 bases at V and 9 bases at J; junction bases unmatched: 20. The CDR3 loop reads CATKASSGPTQRTQYF. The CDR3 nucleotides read TGTGCCACAAAAGCGTCTAGCGGGCCGACACAGCGCACGCAGTATTTT. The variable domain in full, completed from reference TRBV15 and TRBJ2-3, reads DAMVIQNPRYQVTQFGKPVTLSCSQTLNHNVMYWYQQKSSQAPKLLFHYYDKDFNNEADTPDNFQSRRPNTSFCFLDIRSPGLGDTAMYLCATKASSGPTQRTQYFGPGTRLTVL.

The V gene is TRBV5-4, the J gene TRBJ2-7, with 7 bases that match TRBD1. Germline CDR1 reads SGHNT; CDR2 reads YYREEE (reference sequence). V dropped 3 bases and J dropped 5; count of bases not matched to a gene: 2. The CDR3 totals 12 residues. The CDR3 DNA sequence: TGTGCCAGCAGCTCGACAGGGAACGAGCAGTACTTC. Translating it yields CASSSTGNEQYF.

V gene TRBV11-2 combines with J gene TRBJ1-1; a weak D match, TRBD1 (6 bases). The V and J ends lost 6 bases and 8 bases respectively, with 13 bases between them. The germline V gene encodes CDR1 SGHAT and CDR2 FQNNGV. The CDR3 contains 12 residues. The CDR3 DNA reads TGTGCCAGCAGTTCGGACAGCCCAGAAGCTTTCTTT. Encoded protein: CASSSDSPEAFF.

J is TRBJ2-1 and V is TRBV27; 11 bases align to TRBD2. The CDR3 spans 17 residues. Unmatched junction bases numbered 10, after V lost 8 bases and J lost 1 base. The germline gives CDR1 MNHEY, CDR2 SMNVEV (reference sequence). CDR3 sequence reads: CASSKVSGGASYNEQFF. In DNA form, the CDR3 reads TGTGCCAGCTCGAAGGTTAGCGGGGGGGCATCCTACAATGAGCAGTTCTTC.

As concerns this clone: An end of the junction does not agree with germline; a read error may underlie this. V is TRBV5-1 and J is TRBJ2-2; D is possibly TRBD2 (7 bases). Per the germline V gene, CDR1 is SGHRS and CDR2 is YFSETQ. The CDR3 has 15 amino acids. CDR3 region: CASSLGGGVAGELFF. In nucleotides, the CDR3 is TGCGCCAGCAGCTTAGGCGGGGGCGTAGCCGGAGAGCTGTTTTTT.

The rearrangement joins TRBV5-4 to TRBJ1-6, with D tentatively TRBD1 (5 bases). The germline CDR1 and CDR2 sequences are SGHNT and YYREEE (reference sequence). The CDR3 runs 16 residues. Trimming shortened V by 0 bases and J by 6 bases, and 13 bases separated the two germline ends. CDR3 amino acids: CASSLDGARGNSPLHF. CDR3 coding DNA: TGTGCCAGCAGCTTGGATGGGGCGCGGGGTAATTCACCCCTCCACTTT.

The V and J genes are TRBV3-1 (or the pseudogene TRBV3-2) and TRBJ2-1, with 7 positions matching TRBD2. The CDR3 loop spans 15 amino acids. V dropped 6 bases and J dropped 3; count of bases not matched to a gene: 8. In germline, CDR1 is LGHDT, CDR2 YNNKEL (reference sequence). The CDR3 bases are TGTGCCAGCAGTCACCGCCTAGCGGTCTACAATGAGCAGTTCTTC. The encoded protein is CASSHRLAVYNEQFF.

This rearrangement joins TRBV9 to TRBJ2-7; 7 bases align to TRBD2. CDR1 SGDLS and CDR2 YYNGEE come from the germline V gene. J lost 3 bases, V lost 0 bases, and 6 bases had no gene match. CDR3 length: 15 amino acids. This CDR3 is CASSVAEGGIYEQYF. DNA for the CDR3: TGTGCCAGCAGCGTAGCTGAGGGAGGGATCTACGAGCAGTACTTC.

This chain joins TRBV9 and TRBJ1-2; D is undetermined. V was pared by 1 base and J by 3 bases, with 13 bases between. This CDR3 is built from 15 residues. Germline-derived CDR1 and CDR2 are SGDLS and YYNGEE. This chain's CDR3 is CASSVTGNSDYGYTF. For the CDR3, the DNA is TGTGCCAGCAGCGTAACGGGAAACTCGGACTATGGCTACACCTTC.

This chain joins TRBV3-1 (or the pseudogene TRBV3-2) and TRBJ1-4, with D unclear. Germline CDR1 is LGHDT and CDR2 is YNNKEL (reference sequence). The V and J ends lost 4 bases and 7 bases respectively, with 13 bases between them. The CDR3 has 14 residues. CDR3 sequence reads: CASSRLGATEKLFF. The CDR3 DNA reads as TGTGCCAGCAGCCGTCTGGGCGCGACTGAAAAACTGTTTTTT.

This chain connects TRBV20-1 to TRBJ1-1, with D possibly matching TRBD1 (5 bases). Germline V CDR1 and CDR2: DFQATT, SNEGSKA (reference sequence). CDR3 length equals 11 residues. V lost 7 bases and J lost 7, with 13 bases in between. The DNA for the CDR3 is TGCAGTGTAAAAGGGGATGATGAAGCTTTCTTT. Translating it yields CSVKGDDEAFF.

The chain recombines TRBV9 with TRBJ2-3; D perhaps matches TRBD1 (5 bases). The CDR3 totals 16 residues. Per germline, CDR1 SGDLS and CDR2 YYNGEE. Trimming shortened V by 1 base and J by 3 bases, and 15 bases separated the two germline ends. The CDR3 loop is CASSVKGYQGTDTQYF. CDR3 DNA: TGTGCCAGCAGCGTAAAGGGATATCAGGGTACAGATACGCAGTATTTT.

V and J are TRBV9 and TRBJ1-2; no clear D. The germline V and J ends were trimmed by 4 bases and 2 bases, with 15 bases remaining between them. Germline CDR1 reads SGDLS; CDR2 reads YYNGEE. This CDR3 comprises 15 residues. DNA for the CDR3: TGTGCCAGCAGCCCGAGAGGGCCCGACAACTATGGCTACACCTTC. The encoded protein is CASSPRGPDNYGYTF.

The CDR3 loop reads CASQIGTMNTGELFF. CDR3 sequence (DNA): TGTGCCAGCCAAATCGGGACTATGAACACCGGGGAGCTGTTTTTT. The chain couples TRBV2 to TRBJ2-2; TRBD2 aligns across 7 bases. V lost 8 bases to trimming and J lost 1 base; unmatched junction nucleotides: 7. The CDR3 runs 15 residues. Germline lookup yields CDR1 SNHLY and CDR2 FYNNEI.

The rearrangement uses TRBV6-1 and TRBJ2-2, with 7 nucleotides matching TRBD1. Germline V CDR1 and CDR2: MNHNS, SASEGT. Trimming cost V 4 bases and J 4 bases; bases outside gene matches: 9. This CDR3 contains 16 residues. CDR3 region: CASSGTERQGTGELFF. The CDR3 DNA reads TGTGCCAGCAGTGGGACAGAGAGACAGGGCACCGGGGAGCTGTTTTTT.

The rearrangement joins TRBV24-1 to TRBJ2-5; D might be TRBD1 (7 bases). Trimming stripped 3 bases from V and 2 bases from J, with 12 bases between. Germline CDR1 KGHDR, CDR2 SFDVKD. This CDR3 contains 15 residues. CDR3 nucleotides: TGTGCCACCAGTGATGCGGGACAGATTCAAGAGACCCAGTACTTC. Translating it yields CATSDAGQIQETQYF.

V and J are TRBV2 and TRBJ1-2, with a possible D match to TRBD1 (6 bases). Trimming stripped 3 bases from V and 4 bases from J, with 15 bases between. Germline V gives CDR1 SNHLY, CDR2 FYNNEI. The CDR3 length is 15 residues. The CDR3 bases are TGTGCCAGCAGTGAGGAGGACAGCGCTCCCTATGGCTACACCTTC. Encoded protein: CASSEEDSAPYGYTF.

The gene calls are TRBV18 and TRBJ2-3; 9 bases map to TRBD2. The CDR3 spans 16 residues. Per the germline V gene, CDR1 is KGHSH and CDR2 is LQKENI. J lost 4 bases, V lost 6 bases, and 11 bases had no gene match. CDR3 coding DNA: TGTGCCAGCTCCCCCGCGAGGACTAGCGTAGCAGATACGCAGTATTTT. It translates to CASSPARTSVADTQYF.

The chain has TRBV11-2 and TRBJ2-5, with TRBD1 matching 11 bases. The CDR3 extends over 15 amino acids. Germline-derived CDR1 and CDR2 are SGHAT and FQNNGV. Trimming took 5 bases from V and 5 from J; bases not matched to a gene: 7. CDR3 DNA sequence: TGTGCCAGCAGCACTCGGACAGGGGGCCAGGAGACCCAGTACTTC. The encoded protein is CASSTRTGGQETQYF.

The CDR3 is CASSVQGGGNTIYF. CDR3 nucleotides: TGTGCCAGCAGCGTACAGGGGGGAGGAAACACCATATATTTT. The V call is TRBV9, the J call TRBJ1-3; 7 bases are shared with TRBD1. V dropped 1 base and J dropped 4; count of bases not matched to a gene: 2. The CDR3 extends over 14 amino acids. Germline V CDR1 and CDR2: SGDLS, YYNGEE.

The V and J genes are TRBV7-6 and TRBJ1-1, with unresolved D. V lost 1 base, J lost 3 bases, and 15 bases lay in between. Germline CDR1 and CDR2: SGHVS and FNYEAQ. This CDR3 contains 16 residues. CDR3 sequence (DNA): TGTGCCAGCAGCTTAGAGGAGGGAGACATATACACTGAAGCTTTCTTT. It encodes CASSLEEGDIYTEAFF.

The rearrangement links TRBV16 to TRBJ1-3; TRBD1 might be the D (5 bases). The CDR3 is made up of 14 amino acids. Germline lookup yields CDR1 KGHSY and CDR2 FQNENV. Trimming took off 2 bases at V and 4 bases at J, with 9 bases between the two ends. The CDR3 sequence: CASSQGTLGNTIYF. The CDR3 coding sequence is TGTGCCAGCAGCCAAGGGACTCTCGGAAACACCATATATTTT. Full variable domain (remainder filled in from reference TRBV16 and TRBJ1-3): GEEVAQTPKHLVRGEGQKAKLYCAPIKGHSYVFWYQQVLKNEFKFLISFQNENVFDETGMPKERFSAKCLPNSPCSLEIQATKLEDSAVYFCASSQGTLGNTIYFGEGSWLTVV.